This TCR beta chain stems from a study of T cells in women clearing cervical HPV infection. Overall study context: Controls gave blood once infection was undetectable; cases at lesion identification.

As for this clone: The read terminates 3 residues before the CDR3 end, so the remaining end is supplied by the germline J gene.

CDR1 is LNHDA, CDR2 SQIVND, per germline (reference sequence). The CDR3 consists of 15 residues. The V segment lost 4 bases and the J segment 5 bases; nucleotides outside the gene matches: 2. Sequencing was performed with immunoSEQ multiplex PCR; in TCRdb, only in-frame clones are kept and a portion is missing. The sample table sets out 42,000 or so clones. The J gene is TRBJ2-3, the V gene TRBV19; 14 bases line up with TRBD2. Input material: blood buffy coat. This receptor was identified in a woman between 18 and 69 years old with a cervical HPV16 infection that either progressed to CIN3+ or cleared (not recorded which). The sequenced part of the CDR3 DNA is TGTGCCAGTAGTAGGGGACTAGCGGGGGTAGATACG. Its protein is CASSRGLAGVDT. The complete CDR3 reads CASSRGLAGVDTQYF.